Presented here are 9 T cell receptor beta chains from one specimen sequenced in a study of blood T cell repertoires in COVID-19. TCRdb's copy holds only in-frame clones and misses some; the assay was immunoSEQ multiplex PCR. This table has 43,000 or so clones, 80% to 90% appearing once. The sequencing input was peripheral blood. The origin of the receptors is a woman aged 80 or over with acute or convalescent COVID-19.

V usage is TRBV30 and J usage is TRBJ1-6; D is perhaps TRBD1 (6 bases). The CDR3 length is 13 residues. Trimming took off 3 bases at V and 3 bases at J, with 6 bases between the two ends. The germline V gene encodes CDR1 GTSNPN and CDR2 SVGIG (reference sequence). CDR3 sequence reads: CAWRDSYNSPLHF. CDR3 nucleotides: TGTGCCTGGAGGGACAGCTATAATTCACCCCTCCACTTT.

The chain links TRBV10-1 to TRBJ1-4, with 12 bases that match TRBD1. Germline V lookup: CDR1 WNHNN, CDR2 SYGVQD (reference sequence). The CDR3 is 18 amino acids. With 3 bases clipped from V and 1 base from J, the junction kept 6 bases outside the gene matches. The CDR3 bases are TGCGCCAGCAGTGATAGGGGGGACAGGGGGCAAACTAATGAAAAACTGTTTTTT. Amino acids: CASSDRGDRGQTNEKLFF.

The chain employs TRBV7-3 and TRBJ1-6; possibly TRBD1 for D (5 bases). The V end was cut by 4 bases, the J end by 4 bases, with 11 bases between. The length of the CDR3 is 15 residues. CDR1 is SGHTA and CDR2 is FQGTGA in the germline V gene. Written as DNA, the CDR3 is TGTGCCAGCAGCTCGACAGACTCATATAATTCACCCCTCCACTTT. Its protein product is CASSSTDSYNSPLHF.

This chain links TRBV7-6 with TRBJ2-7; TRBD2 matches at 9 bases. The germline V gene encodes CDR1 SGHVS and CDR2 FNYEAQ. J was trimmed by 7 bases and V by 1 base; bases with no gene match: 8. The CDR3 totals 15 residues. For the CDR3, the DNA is TGTGCCAGCAGCTTAGAATTAGCGGGGGCGGGGGAGCAGTACTTC. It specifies CASSLELAGAGEQYF.

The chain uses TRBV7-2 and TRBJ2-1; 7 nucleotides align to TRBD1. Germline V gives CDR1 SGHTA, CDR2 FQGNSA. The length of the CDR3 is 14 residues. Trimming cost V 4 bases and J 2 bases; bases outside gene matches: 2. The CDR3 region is CASSSGGPYNEQFF. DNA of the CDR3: TGTGCCAGCAGCTCAGGGGGTCCCTACAATGAGCAGTTCTTC.

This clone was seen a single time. In nucleotides, the CDR3 is TGTGCCAGCAGCGTCACCGGGATCACTGAAGCTTTCTTT. Residues: CASSVTGITEAFF. This chain joins TRBV9 and TRBJ1-1, with D unresolved. Trimming pared 2 bases from V and 4 bases from J, leaving 9 bases between. Germline V gene lookup returns CDR1 SGDLS and CDR2 YYNGEE. The CDR3 has 13 amino acids.

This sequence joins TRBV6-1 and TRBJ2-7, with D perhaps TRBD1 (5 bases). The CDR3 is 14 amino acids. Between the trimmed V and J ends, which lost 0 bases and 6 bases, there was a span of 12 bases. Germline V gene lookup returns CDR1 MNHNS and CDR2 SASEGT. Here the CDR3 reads CASSEAGAASEQYF. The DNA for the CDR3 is TGTGCCAGCAGTGAAGCAGGGGCGGCTAGCGAGCAGTACTTC.

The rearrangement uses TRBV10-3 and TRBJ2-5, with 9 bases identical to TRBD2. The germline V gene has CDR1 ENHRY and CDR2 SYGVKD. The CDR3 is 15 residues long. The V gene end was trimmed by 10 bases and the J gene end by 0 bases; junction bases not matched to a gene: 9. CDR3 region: CATTIAGDHQETQYF. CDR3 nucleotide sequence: TGTGCCACCACCATAGCGGGGGACCACCAAGAGACCCAGTACTTC.

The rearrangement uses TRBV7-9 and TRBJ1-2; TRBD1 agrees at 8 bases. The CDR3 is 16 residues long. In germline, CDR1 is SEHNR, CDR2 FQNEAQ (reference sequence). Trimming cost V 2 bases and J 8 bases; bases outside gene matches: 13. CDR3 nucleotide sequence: TGTGCCAGCAGCTTAAACGGCGCAGGGGGCATACCCGGCTACACCTTC. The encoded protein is CASSLNGAGGIPGYTF. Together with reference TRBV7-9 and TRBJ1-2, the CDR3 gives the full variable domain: DTGVSQNPRHKITKRGQNVTFRCDPISEHNRLYWYRQTLGQGPEFLTYFQNEAQLEKSRLLSDRFSAERPKGSFSTLEIQRTEQGDSAMYLCASSLNGAGGIPGYTFGSGTRLTVV.